The 7 T cell receptor beta chains listed next were all sequenced from one sample in a study of OX40 agonist ivuxolimab in advanced cancers. The method was immunoSEQ multiplex PCR; TCRdb's version includes in-frame clones alone and lacks a portion of them. The repertoire holds 65,000 to 100,000 clones, with approximately 85% as singletons. The sequencing used CD4+ or CD8+ T cells sorted from blood, collected in a trial of the OX40 agonist ivuxolimab. The receptors come from an adult with an advanced solid tumor such as melanoma, head and neck, liver or kidney cancer.

The chain uses TRBV7-9 and TRBJ2-1, with D unclear. The ends were cut back, 3 bases at V and 7 bases at J, with 13 bases in the middle. The CDR3 is 14 residues long. Germline values: CDR1 SEHNR, CDR2 FQNEAQ (reference sequence). The CDR3 protein is CASSFRAPVNEQFF. The CDR3 DNA sequence: TGTGCCAGCAGCTTCCGGGCCCCCGTAAATGAGCAGTTCTTC.

The rearrangement links TRBV9 to TRBJ2-2, with D possibly being TRBD1 or TRBD2 (5 bases each). Trimming pared 3 bases from V and 0 bases from J, leaving 21 bases between. Germline CDR1 is SGDLS and CDR2 is YYNGEE. This CDR3 is built from 19 residues. CDR3 nucleotides: TGTGCCAGCAGCGCCTGGGGACGGACGACGTTCGCGAACACCGGGGAGCTGTTTTTT. Amino acids: CASSAWGRTTFANTGELFF. Drawing the rest from reference TRBV9 and TRBJ2-2, the complete variable domain is DSGVTQTPKHLITATGQRVTLRCSPRSGDLSVYWYQQSLDQGLQFLIQYYNGEERAKGNILERFSAQQFPDLHSELNLSSLELGDSALYFCASSAWGRTTFANTGELFFGEGSRLTVL.

J is TRBJ2-7 and V is TRBV7-9; D is unclear. Germline CDR1 SEHNR, CDR2 FQNEAQ (reference sequence). The V end was cut by 5 bases, the J end by 0 bases, with 26 bases between. The CDR3 consists of 19 residues. The CDR3 here is CASSDPRKYPTTFSYEQYF. CDR3 nucleotides: TGTGCCAGCAGCGATCCCCGCAAATACCCGACCACATTCTCCTACGAGCAGTACTTC.

This sequence joins TRBV6-1 and TRBJ2-3, with D possibly being TRBD1 or TRBD2 (5 bases each). Germline V gene sequence: CDR1 MNHNS, CDR2 SASEGT. Trimming removed 3 bases at V and 8 bases at J, with 12 bases between. The CDR3 length is 13 residues. The CDR3 DNA sequence: TGTGCCAGCAGTGAGATGAGGGACGGTACGCAGTATTTT. This encodes CASSEMRDGTQYF.

V gene TRBV9 combines with J gene TRBJ1-2; D ambiguous. Between the trimmed V and J ends, which lost 7 bases and 1 base, there was a span of 5 bases. The CDR3 covers 11 residues. The germline V gene has CDR1 SGDLS and CDR2 YYNGEE. The CDR3 sequence is CASGRNYGYTF. CDR3 coding DNA: TGTGCCAGCGGCCGTAACTATGGCTACACCTTC.

This clone was detected a few times. The gene calls are TRBV6-4 and TRBJ2-2, with 8 nucleotides matching TRBD1. This CDR3 contains 14 residues. CDR1 is MRHNA, CDR2 SNTAGT, per germline. Losses at the gene ends were 6 bases for V and 4 bases for J; bases not matched to a gene: 4. This CDR3 reads CASSKTGVTGELFF. CDR3 sequence (DNA): TGTGCCAGCAGCAAGACAGGGGTCACCGGGGAGCTGTTTTTT.

The V gene is TRBV5-1, the J gene TRBJ2-7; 8 bases agree with TRBD1. There are 14 residues in the CDR3. CDR1 is SGHRS, CDR2 YFSETQ, per germline. With V trimmed by 0 bases and J by 3 bases, 2 bases remained unmatched. Here the CDR3 reads CASSLGGQVYEQYF. The CDR3 region has the DNA TGCGCCAGCAGCTTGGGGGGACAGGTCTACGAGCAGTACTTC.